These 26 T cell receptor beta chains were sequenced from one sample in a study of blood T cell repertoires in COVID-19. Data came from immunoSEQ multiplex PCR; TCRdb stores just in-frame clones and leaves some out. This sample has 130,000 or so clones; more than 75% occur once, and the top ten carry about 2%. Sequencing input: peripheral blood. These receptors were taken from a man between 65 and 79 years old with active COVID-19.

The CDR3 nucleotides read TGTGCCAGCAGTGTGGTACAGAACACCGGGGAGCTGTTTTTT. It codes for CASSVVQNTGELFF. The V gene is TRBV6-4, the J gene TRBJ2-2; D is unclear. V was cut by 4 bases and J by 1 base, with 7 bases left in between. CDR1 is MRHNA and CDR2 is SNTAGT in the germline V gene. The CDR3 spans 14 residues.

The chain couples TRBV28 to TRBJ1-5; maybe TRBD1 (6 bases). The CDR3 has 18 amino acids. Germline CDR1 reads MDHEN; CDR2 reads SYDVKM. V was trimmed by 1 base and J by 0 bases, leaving 16 bases between them. CDR3 loop: CASSLSAQGVVSNQPQHF. The CDR3 DNA reads TGTGCCAGCAGTTTATCGGCACAGGGAGTCGTTAGCAATCAGCCCCAGCATTTT.

The chain is built from TRBV4-1 and TRBJ2-5, with D unresolved. The germline CDR1 and CDR2 sequences are MGHRA and YSYEKL. V lost 0 bases and J lost 7, with 6 bases in between. This CDR3 spans 12 amino acids. The CDR3 here is CASSQDTGTQYF. In nucleotides, the CDR3 is TGCGCCAGCAGCCAAGATACGGGGACCCAGTACTTC.

The chain is built from TRBV9 and TRBJ2-1; 14 bases are a match to TRBD2. CDR1 and CDR2 (germline): SGDLS, YYNGEE. This CDR3 spans 18 amino acids. Trimming cost V 0 bases and J 3 bases; bases outside gene matches: 5. The CDR3 is CASSVGLAGGSLYNEQFF. In DNA form, the CDR3 reads TGTGCCAGCAGCGTAGGACTAGCGGGAGGGTCTCTCTACAATGAGCAGTTCTTC. The entire variable domain, with the rest obtained from reference TRBV9 and TRBJ2-1, is as follows: DSGVTQTPKHLITATGQRVTLRCSPRSGDLSVYWYQQSLDQGLQFLIQYYNGEERAKGNILERFSAQQFPDLHSELNLSSLELGDSALYFCASSVGLAGGSLYNEQFFGPGTRLTVL.

The chain employs TRBV5-1 and TRBJ1-1, with TRBD1 as a possible D gene (5 bases). Per the germline V gene, CDR1 is SGHRS and CDR2 is YFSETQ. V gave up 1 base and J gave up 2 bases, with 9 bases separating them. The CDR3 totals 14 residues. Here the CDR3 reads CASSLRGGNTEAFF. CDR3 bases: TGCGCCAGCAGCTTGCGGGGGGGAAACACTGAAGCTTTCTTT.

This chain joins TRBV7-9 and TRBJ2-7; possibly TRBD2 for D (6 bases). V shed 1 base and J shed 2 bases, with 12 bases lying between them. CDR1 is SEHNR and CDR2 is FQNEAQ in the germline V gene (reference sequence). This CDR3 has 15 amino acids. In DNA form, the CDR3 reads TGTGCCAGCAGCTTAGGGAGTAGCGGAACCTACGAGCAGTACTTC. Residues: CASSLGSSGTYEQYF.

The V and J genes are TRBV14 and TRBJ2-1, with 13 bases that match TRBD2. Trimming removed 3 bases from V and 1 base from J; junction bases left unmatched: 9. Looked up from germline, CDR1 is SGHDN and CDR2 is FVKESK. The CDR3 totals 19 residues. The CDR3 protein is CASSHGLAGVVESYNEQFF. CDR3 DNA: TGTGCCAGCAGCCACGGACTAGCGGGAGTAGTAGAATCCTACAATGAGCAGTTCTTC.

This clone has just one count. The chain employs TRBV27 and TRBJ1-4; 9 bases align to TRBD1. The junction had 9 bases not matched to a gene; V was cut back by 5 bases and J by 8 bases. The germline gives CDR1 MNHEY, CDR2 SMNVEV (reference sequence). The CDR3 has 15 residues. The CDR3 DNA reads as TGTGCCAGCAGTCCGACAGGGGGGATCATGGAAAAACTGTTTTTT. It specifies CASSPTGGIMEKLFF. The whole variable domain, remainder taken from reference TRBV27 and TRBJ1-4, is EAQVTQNPRYLITVTGKKLTVTCSQNMNHEYMSWYRQDPGLGLRQIYYSMNVEVTDKGDVPEGYKVSRKEKRNFPLILESPSPNQTSLYFCASSPTGGIMEKLFFGSGTQLSVL.

The chain uses TRBV10-3 and TRBJ2-7, with 7 bases matching TRBD2. The V segment lost 4 bases and the J segment 1 base; nucleotides outside the gene matches: 4. Germline V gene sequence: CDR1 ENHRY, CDR2 SYGVKD. This CDR3 is 14 amino acids long. As DNA, the CDR3 is TGTGCCATCAGTGGGGGGGGGTTATCCTACGAGCAGTACTTC. Protein: CAISGGGLSYEQYF.

The genes are TRBV20-1 and TRBJ2-7; perhaps TRBD1 as D (6 bases). CDR1 DFQATT and CDR2 SNEGSKA come from the germline V gene (reference sequence). Trimming cost V 3 bases and J 5 bases, with 17 bases left between them. This CDR3 spans 14 amino acids. The CDR3 loop is CSASKRGQYDEQYF. The CDR3 region has the DNA TGCAGTGCTAGTAAAAGAGGACAGTACGACGAGCAGTACTTC.

This clone turned up a few times. J is TRBJ2-7 and V is TRBV5-1; D call uncertain. The CDR3 is made up of 12 amino acids. Germline V gene lookup returns CDR1 SGHRS and CDR2 YFSETQ. V was pared by 1 base and J by 4 bases, with 6 bases between. CDR3 sequence reads: CASSLPSYEQYF. The CDR3 region has the DNA TGCGCCAGCAGCTTGCCGAGTTACGAGCAGTACTTC.

This clone came up once. The chain employs TRBV18 and TRBJ1-1; D not resolved. V was cut by 1 base and J by 4 bases, with 13 bases left in between. The CDR3 consists of 15 residues. CDR1 is KGHSH, CDR2 LQKENI, per germline. CDR3 coding DNA: TGTGCCAGCTCACCACGGCGCCAGGAGGCCACTGAAGCTTTCTTT. Translating it yields CASSPRRQEATEAFF. Variable domain in full (rest from reference TRBV18 and TRBJ1-1): NAGVMQNPRHLVRRRGQEARLRCSPMKGHSHVYWYRQLPEEGLKFMVYLQKENIIDESGMPKERFSAEFPKEGPSILRIQQVVRGDSAAYFCASSPRRQEATEAFFGQGTRLTVV.

CDR3 bases: TGCAGCGTTGGACAGGGCTACAATGAGCAGTTCTTC. This encodes CSVGQGYNEQFF. This chain links TRBV29-1 with TRBJ2-1; 7 nucleotides align to TRBD1. The CDR3 totals 12 residues. V lost 4 bases and J lost 3; bases outside the gene matches: 0. Germline values: CDR1 SQVTM, CDR2 ANQGSEA.

The chain combines TRBV6-5 with TRBJ2-2; 10 bases line up with TRBD2. Trimming removed 4 bases from V and 5 bases from J; junction bases left unmatched: 7. CDR1 and CDR2 (germline): MNHEY, SVGAGI. The CDR3 consists of 16 residues. Here the CDR3 DNA reads TGTGCCAGCAGTTCTCTAGCGGGAGTAAAAACCGGGGAGCTGTTTTTT. It is translated as CASSSLAGVKTGELFF.

The chain has TRBV15 and TRBJ2-5, with 7 bases lining up with TRBD2. This CDR3 spans 15 amino acids. Trimming took 4 bases from V and 4 from J; bases not matched to a gene: 9. Germline loops: CDR1 LNHNV, CDR2 YYDKDF (reference sequence). The CDR3 DNA sequence: TGTGCCACCAGCAACTACCCAGCGGGAACAGAGACCCAGTACTTC. Translation: CATSNYPAGTETQYF.

This rearrangement joins TRBV7-2 to TRBJ2-7; 8 nucleotides line up with TRBD1. Germline values: CDR1 SGHTA, CDR2 FQGNSA. V shed 8 bases and J 2 bases; nucleotides not matched to a gene: 8. The length of the CDR3 is 14 residues. The CDR3 loop is CASALGQGPYEQYF. DNA of the CDR3: TGTGCCAGCGCCCTCGGACAGGGCCCCTACGAGCAGTACTTC.

This rearrangement joins TRBV7-2 to TRBJ2-2; D gene unclear. Germline V gene lookup returns CDR1 SGHTA and CDR2 FQGNSA. The germline V and J ends were trimmed by 1 base and 4 bases, with 4 bases remaining between them. The CDR3 spans 13 residues. CDR3 sequence (DNA): TGTGCCAGCAGCTTAGTGGCCACCGGGGAGCTGTTTTTT. Protein: CASSLVATGELFF.

The sample holds a few counts of this clone. The J gene is TRBJ1-1, the V gene TRBV6-5; D may be TRBD1 (5 bases). The CDR3 is made up of 13 amino acids. Trimming left V 6 bases short and J 1 base short, with 9 bases between. Germline-derived CDR1 and CDR2 are MNHEY and SVGAGI. The CDR3 loop is CASRKQENTEAFF. The CDR3 bases are TGTGCCAGCAGGAAACAGGAGAACACTGAAGCTTTCTTT.

This clone was seen a handful of times. The chain joins TRBV5-4 to TRBJ2-3, with TRBD1 matching over 8 bases. Losses at the gene ends were 3 bases for V and 5 bases for J; bases not matched to a gene: 14. Germline loops: CDR1 SGHNT, CDR2 YYREEE (reference sequence). This CDR3 is 17 amino acids long. CDR3 sequence: CASSSGQGPFGKDTQYF. The CDR3 nucleotides read TGTGCCAGCAGCTCTGGACAGGGCCCCTTCGGGAAAGATACGCAGTATTTT.

The chain has TRBV15 and TRBJ1-2, with D tentatively TRBD1 (5 bases). The V gene lost 4 bases and the J gene lost 7 bases, with 13 bases spanning the gap. From germline, CDR1 is LNHNV and CDR2 YYDKDF (reference sequence). CDR3 length: 13 amino acids. The CDR3 sequence: CATSTWGGAGYTF. The CDR3 nucleotides read TGTGCCACCAGCACCTGGGGGGGAGCTGGCTACACCTTC.

The chain uses TRBV11-3 and TRBJ2-1; TRBD1 matches 7 bases. V shed 5 bases, J shed 1 base, and the junction held 5 bases outside the gene matches. The germline gives CDR1 SGHNT, CDR2 YENEEA. The CDR3 consists of 15 residues. The CDR3 sequence is CASSRTGDSYNEQFF. CDR3 bases: TGTGCCAGCAGCCGGACAGGCGATTCCTACAATGAGCAGTTCTTC.

The chain carries TRBV6-4 and TRBJ1-2; weak D call: TRBD1 (6 bases). V was shortened by 4 bases and J by 4 bases, with 13 bases between the two germline ends. Germline loops: CDR1 MRHNA, CDR2 SNTAGT. This CDR3 comprises 14 residues. For the CDR3, the DNA is TGTGCCAGCAGTGCCGACAGGTGGGCCTATGGCTACACCTTC. Protein: CASSADRWAYGYTF.

DNA for the CDR3: TGTGCCAGCAGCTTGGAAGGGGCTGGGACAGATACGCAGTATTTT. This encodes CASSLEGAGTDTQYF. The chain couples TRBV5-6 to TRBJ2-3; D is perhaps TRBD1 (5 bases). With 0 bases removed from V and 3 bases from J, the gap between germline ends came to 11 bases. The germline V gene encodes CDR1 SGHDT and CDR2 YYEEEE. The CDR3 has 15 residues.

For the CDR3, the DNA is TGTGCCAGCAGACCGCCCCTTACAGGGTCCTACGAGCAGTACTTC. The encoded protein is CASRPPLTGSYEQYF. The chain combines TRBV28 with TRBJ2-7; D is perhaps TRBD1 (6 bases). CDR3 length: 15 residues. The V gene's germline CDR1 is MDHEN and CDR2 SYDVKM. The germline V and J ends were trimmed by 6 bases and 1 base, with 16 bases remaining between them.

The chain combines TRBV12-3 or TRBV12-4 with TRBJ2-7; TRBD2 aligns across 8 bases. CDR3 length: 13 amino acids. V lost 6 bases to trimming and J lost 4 bases; unmatched junction nucleotides: 5. CDR3 in DNA: TGTGCCAGCAGCCGAATAGCGGGATACGAGCAGTACTTC. Protein product: CASSRIAGYEQYF.

J is TRBJ2-1 and V is TRBV6-4; 8 nucleotides match TRBD2. Germline-derived CDR1 and CDR2 are MRHNA and SNTAGT. The CDR3 covers 18 residues. Unmatched junction bases numbered 11, after V lost 4 bases and J lost 0 bases. Written as DNA, the CDR3 is TGTGCCAGCAGTGTGGTAGCGGGACCTTTTAGCTCCTACAATGAGCAGTTCTTC. Its protein is CASSVVAGPFSSYNEQFF.